The 16 T cell receptor beta chains reported below all come from one sample, sequenced in a study of T cells of healthy individuals. TCRdb reprocessed the 5' RACE reads via MiXCR and lists one record per CDR3 protein. The profile shows around 83,000 distinct CDR3 sequences, approximately 5.4% of them singletons. These receptors were taken from a female donor in good health.

The sample holds a few counts of this clonotype. The chain recombines TRBV14 with TRBJ1-2; no clear D. Trimming removed 1 base from V and 3 bases from J, with 12 bases in between. CDR1 is SGHDN and CDR2 is FVKESK in the germline V gene. This CDR3 has 15 residues. CDR3 nucleotides: TGTGCCAGCAGCCAAGTTGGATCGGGCTACTATGGCTACACCTTC. It codes for CASSQVGSGYYGYTF.

This clonotype was seen a handful of times. This chain joins TRBV6-6 and TRBJ1-2; possible D gene TRBD1, 5 bases. In germline, CDR1 is MNHNY, CDR2 SVGAGI (reference sequence). CDR3 length: 15 residues. V lost 1 base and J lost 2, with 11 bases in between. CDR3 loop: CASSYLGAGNYGYTF. The CDR3 nucleotides read TGTGCCAGCAGTTACTTAGGGGCAGGGAACTATGGCTACACCTTC.

This clonotype has at least ten counts. This chain joins TRBV7-2 and TRBJ2-2; 7 bases are a match to TRBD1. Germline V gives CDR1 SGHTA, CDR2 FQGNSA. CDR3 length: 18 amino acids. Trimming took 4 bases from V and 4 from J; bases not matched to a gene: 15. CDR3 bases: TGTGCCAGCAGCTCCCCTTTGGCAGGGGGTCACACCACCGGGGAGCTGTTTTTT. This codes for CASSSPLAGGHTTGELFF.

In nucleotides, the CDR3 is TGTGCCAGCAGCCAAGAACTCCTCAGCGGAGGGGGGAAACTGTTTTTT. Its protein is CASSQELLSGGGKLFF. V gene TRBV3-1 combines with J gene TRBJ1-4; D possibly corresponds to TRBD1 (6 bases). V was trimmed by 0 bases and J by 11 bases, leaving 19 bases between them. The CDR3 extends over 16 amino acids. Looked up from germline, CDR1 is LGHDT and CDR2 is YNNKEL (reference sequence).

This clonotype appeared many times. The chain joins TRBV5-6 to TRBJ2-7; 13 bases align to TRBD2. V trimming: 4 bases; J trimming: 11 bases; junction bases outside the gene matches: 6. The V gene's germline CDR1 is SGHDT and CDR2 YYEEEE. This CDR3 has 13 residues. The CDR3 reads CASSPGLAGAEYF. CDR3 sequence (DNA): TGTGCCAGCAGCCCAGGACTAGCGGGAGCGGAGTACTTC.

This clonotype was observed at least ten times. V usage is TRBV29-1 and J usage is TRBJ2-7; no clear D gene. Deletions cut 3 bases from V and 1 base from J, with 10 bases between. In germline, CDR1 is SQVTM, CDR2 ANQGSEA. The CDR3 totals 13 residues. CDR3 nucleotides: TGCAGCGTTGAGTCGGCAGTTTCCTACGAGCAGTACTTC. Residues: CSVESAVSYEQYF.

In its sample, this clonotype was seen many times. The CDR3 loop is CASSLNNLAKNIQYF. In DNA, the CDR3 is TGTGCCAGCAGTTTAAATAATCTAGCCAAAAACATTCAGTACTTC. This sequence joins TRBV28 and TRBJ2-4; no clear D gene. From germline, CDR1 is MDHEN and CDR2 SYDVKM. Trimming took 2 bases from V and 0 from J, leaving 8 bases between them. The CDR3 has 15 amino acids.

This clonotype was observed many times. The rearrangement joins TRBV18 to TRBJ2-1; D gene unclear. The CDR3 runs 13 residues. The V gene's germline CDR1 is KGHSH and CDR2 LQKENI. The V gene lost 2 bases and the J gene lost 7 bases, with 9 bases spanning the gap. DNA of the CDR3: TGTGCCAGCTCACCAGAGGCCACTAATGAGCAGTTCTTC. Protein sequence: CASSPEATNEQFF.

There are a few counts of this clonotype. The gene calls are TRBV20-1 and TRBJ2-1; a possible D gene is TRBD2 (6 bases). The V and J ends lost 5 bases and 0 bases respectively, with 14 bases between them. This CDR3 is 15 amino acids long. Germline loops: CDR1 DFQATT, CDR2 SNEGSKA (reference sequence). CDR3 nucleotides: TGCAGTGCTCACGATAGCGGATTCTCCTACAATGAGCAGTTCTTC. As protein: CSAHDSGFSYNEQFF.

This clonotype was seen ten or more times. The rearrangement joins TRBV28 to TRBJ2-3; D is perhaps TRBD1 (5 bases). V lost 2 bases to trimming and J lost 14 bases, with 17 bases between them. There are 13 residues in the CDR3. The germline V gene has CDR1 MDHEN and CDR2 SYDVKM. The CDR3 sequence: CASSLVQGRNWYF. Written as DNA, the CDR3 is TGTGCCAGCAGTTTAGTTCAGGGTCGGAATTGGTATTTT.

This clonotype was found many times. This rearrangement joins TRBV7-2 to TRBJ1-5, with a weak D call TRBD1 (6 bases). This CDR3 is built from 18 residues. Trimming stripped 0 bases from V and 1 base from J, with 16 bases between. Germline V gene lookup returns CDR1 SGHTA and CDR2 FQGNSA. The DNA of the CDR3 is TGTGCCAGCAGCTTAGCGCGTCAGGGGCTCAGCAGCAATCAGCCCCAGCATTTT. Protein: CASSLARQGLSSNQPQHF.

This clonotype was observed at least ten times. The chain carries TRBV28 and TRBJ1-1, with D unresolved. This CDR3 has 11 amino acids. Germline assignment: CDR1 MDHEN and CDR2 SYDVKM. Trimming cost V 3 bases and J 3 bases, with 2 bases left between them. CDR3 sequence reads: CASSLYTEAFF. CDR3 coding DNA: TGTGCCAGCAGTTTGTACACTGAAGCTTTCTTT.

This clonotype was seen at least ten times. The chain recombines TRBV6-2 or TRBV6-3 with TRBJ2-6, with 11 nucleotides matching TRBD2. V was pared by 11 bases and J by 1 base, with 7 bases of the junction left unmatched. Germline CDR1 MNHEY, CDR2 SVGEGT. This CDR3 region has 16 residues. As DNA, the CDR3 is TGTGCCGCGAGGGGACTAGCGGAATCTGGGGCCAACGTCCTGACTTTC. Translating gives CAARGLAESGANVLTF.

The chain is built from TRBV4-3 and TRBJ1-2; 10 nucleotides align to TRBD1. V shed 4 bases, J shed 2 bases, and the junction held 4 bases outside the gene matches. The CDR3 is 15 residues long. Germline-derived CDR1 and CDR2 are LGHNA and YSLEER. CDR3 DNA: TGCGCCAGCAGCCTACGACAGGGGGCGAACTATGGCTACACCTTC. Encoded protein: CASSLRQGANYGYTF.

V and J are TRBV25-1 and TRBJ1-1; unclear D gene. From germline, CDR1 is MGHDK and CDR2 SYGVNS. Between the trimmed V and J ends, which lost 6 bases and 2 bases, there was a span of 13 bases. This CDR3 has 14 amino acids. Here the CDR3 reads CASRWGGGNTEAFF. The CDR3 bases are TGTGCCAGCAGGTGGGGAGGCGGAAACACTGAAGCTTTCTTT.

This clonotype has at least ten counts. This rearrangement joins TRBV7-2 to TRBJ2-5; D call uncertain. V was trimmed by 2 bases and J by 8 bases, leaving 15 bases between them. The CDR3 is 14 amino acids. CDR1 and CDR2 from the germline V gene are SGHTA and FQGNSA. CDR3 in amino acids: CASSLKSKSGTQYF. The DNA for the CDR3 is TGTGCCAGCAGCTTAAAATCCAAATCCGGCACCCAGTACTTC.